This T cell receptor beta chain was identified in a study of CD8 T cell repertoires and HIV-1 epitope variants. Repertoires were generated with immunoSEQ multiplex PCR, while TCRdb's copy carries only in-frame clones and drops some. The profile shows a few thousand clones, 55% to 75% of them singletons. Worth noting for this clone: What it binds is not known. The sample carries other DNA sequences with the same CDR3.

The V gene's germline CDR1 is MNHNS and CDR2 SASEGT. This CDR3 is built from 18 residues. Trimming took 2 bases from V and 3 from J, leaving 23 bases between them. The sequencing sample was made of cultured CD8+ T cells derived from PBMCs. The rearrangement uses TRBV6-1 and TRBJ2-7; tentative D call: TRBD2 (6 bases). This clonotype was sampled from a male donor with HIV. The CDR3 here is CASSESTSSWDPHYEQYF. The CDR3 nucleotides read TGTGCCAGCAGTGAAAGCACTAGCTCCTGGGACCCCCACTACGAGCAGTACTTC.